This entry features one TCR beta chain sequence. Likely a read error: the CDR3 ends without its conserved phenylalanine or tryptophan. The sample is drawn from a study of CD8+CD57+ T cells in acquired aplastic anemia. Genomic DNA served as template for TCR beta VDJ and CDR3 profiling. TCRdb re-called the reads through MiXCR, storing one row per CDR3 protein. Of 250,000 to 350,000 distinct CDR3 sequences listed, 50% to 70% were seen once; the top ten hold 6.5% to 10%. The specimen sequenced was sorted CD4+, CD8+, or CD8+CD57+ T cells (not recorded which) from PBMCs. This TCR was recovered from a human donor with severe aplastic anemia or a healthy control (not recorded which).

CDR3 DNA: TGTGCCAGCTCACCAGTCCGTTCAACTGAAGCTTTCTCT. Its translation: CASSPVRSTEAFS. The J gene is TRBJ1-1, the V gene TRBV18; D unresolved. The V end was cut by 2 bases, the J end by 5 bases, with 9 bases between. The germline V gene encodes CDR1 KGHSH and CDR2 LQKENI. This CDR3 comprises 13 residues.